This TCR beta chain was recovered during a study of T cells expressing NK-cell markers. About the study: Each TCR beta repertoire originated in sorted T cells that were CD3+CD56+NKG2C+, CD3+CD56+NKG2C- or CD3+CD56-NKG2C+. Seven donors tested HCMV-seropositive and one tested seronegative among the eight sequenced.

Note on this clonotype: Its antigen is not identified.

The CDR3 has 17 residues. Germline V CDR1 and CDR2: KGHDR, SFDVKD. For each CDR3 protein, TCRdb gives one entry from its re-call of the 5' RACE reads, without DNA. This sample contains 200,000 to 300,000 distinct CDR3 sequences. Study-wide findings and caveats: A range of 1.0-7.0% of CD8+ T cells consisted of dominant NKG2C+ clonotypes in more than five donors. Whether expanded NKG2C+ T cell clones recognized HCMV stayed uncertain.

What was sequenced was blood T cells: a sorted CD56 or NKG2C T cell subset, CD4+ or CD8+ T cells, or bulk PBMC T cells (not recorded which). The TCR was taken from a woman aged 18-69 years in good health. J is TRBJ2-3 and V is TRBV24-1; without DNA, the TCRdb call of TRBD2 cannot be checked. CDR3: CATSDASRTPSTDTQYF.